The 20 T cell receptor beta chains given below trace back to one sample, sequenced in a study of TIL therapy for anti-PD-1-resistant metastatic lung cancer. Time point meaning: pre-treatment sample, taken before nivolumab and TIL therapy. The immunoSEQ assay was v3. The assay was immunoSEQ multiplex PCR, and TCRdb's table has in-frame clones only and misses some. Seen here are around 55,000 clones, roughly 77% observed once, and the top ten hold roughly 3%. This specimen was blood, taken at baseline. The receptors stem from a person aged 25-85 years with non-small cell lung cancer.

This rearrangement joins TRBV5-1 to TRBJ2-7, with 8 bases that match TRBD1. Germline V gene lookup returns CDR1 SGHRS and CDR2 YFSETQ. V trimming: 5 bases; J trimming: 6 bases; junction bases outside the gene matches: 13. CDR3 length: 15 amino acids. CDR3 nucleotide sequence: TGCGCCAGCAGAACCGCCGGGACAGGCCTCAGCGAGCAGTACTTC. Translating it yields CASRTAGTGLSEQYF.

The CDR3 coding sequence is TGTGCCAGCAGCTTGGTAGGGGCTGGATATGGCTACACCTTC. Translated, it gives CASSLVGAGYGYTF. The rearrangement links TRBV5-8 to TRBJ1-2; D might be TRBD1 (5 bases). V shed 0 bases and J shed 5 bases, with 11 bases lying between them. The CDR3 totals 14 residues. CDR1 and CDR2 (germline): SGHTS, YDEGEE.

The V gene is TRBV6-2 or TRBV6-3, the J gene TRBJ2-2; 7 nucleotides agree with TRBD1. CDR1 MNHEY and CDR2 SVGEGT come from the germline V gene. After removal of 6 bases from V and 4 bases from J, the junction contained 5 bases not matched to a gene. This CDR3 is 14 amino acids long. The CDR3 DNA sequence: TGTGCCAGCAGCTTGGGACAGAGCACCGGGGAGCTGTTTTTT. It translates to CASSLGQSTGELFF.

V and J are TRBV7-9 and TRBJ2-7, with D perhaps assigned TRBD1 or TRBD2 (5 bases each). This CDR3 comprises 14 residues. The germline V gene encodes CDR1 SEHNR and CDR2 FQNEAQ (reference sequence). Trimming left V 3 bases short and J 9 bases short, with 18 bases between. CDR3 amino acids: CASSLDGTSRAQYF. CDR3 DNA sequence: TGTGCCAGCAGCTTGGATGGGACCTCTAGGGCGCAGTACTTC.

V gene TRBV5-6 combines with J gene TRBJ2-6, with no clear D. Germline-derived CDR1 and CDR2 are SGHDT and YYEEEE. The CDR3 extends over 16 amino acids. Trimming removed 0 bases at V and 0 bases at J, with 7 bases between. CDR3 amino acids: CASSLGLSSGANVLTF. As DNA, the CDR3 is TGTGCCAGCAGCTTGGGGTTAAGCTCTGGGGCCAACGTCCTGACTTTC.

DNA of the CDR3: TGTGCCAGCAGACTTAGCGGTCCACAACCAGAGACCCAGTACTTC. Its protein is CASRLSGPQPETQYF. The chain recombines TRBV27 with TRBJ2-5, with D possibly matching TRBD2 (6 bases). The CDR3 is 15 amino acids. Between the trimmed V and J ends, which lost 6 bases and 4 bases, there was a span of 18 bases. CDR1 is MNHEY and CDR2 is SMNVEV in the germline V gene (reference sequence).

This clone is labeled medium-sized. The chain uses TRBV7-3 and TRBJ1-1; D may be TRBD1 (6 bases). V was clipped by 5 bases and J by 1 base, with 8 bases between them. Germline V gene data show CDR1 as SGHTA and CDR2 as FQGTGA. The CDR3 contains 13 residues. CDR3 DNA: TGTGCCAGCAGCCCCAGGGGGAACACTGAAGCTTTCTTT. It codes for CASSPRGNTEAFF.

The CDR3 region is CASSDGRSQTDTQYF. The CDR3 region has the DNA TGTGCCAGCAGTGACGGGCGGTCTCAGACAGATACGCAGTATTTT. The V gene is TRBV6-4, the J gene TRBJ2-3; D ambiguous. Germline V gene sequence: CDR1 MRHNA, CDR2 SNTAGT. Deletions cut 2 bases from V and 3 bases from J, with 12 bases between. The CDR3 has 15 amino acids.

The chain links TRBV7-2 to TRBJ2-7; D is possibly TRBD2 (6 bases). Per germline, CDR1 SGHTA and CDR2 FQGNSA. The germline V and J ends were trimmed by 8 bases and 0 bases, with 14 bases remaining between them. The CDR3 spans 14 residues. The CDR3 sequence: CASGGLSPSYEQYF. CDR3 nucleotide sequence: TGTGCCAGCGGGGGACTTTCCCCCTCCTACGAGCAGTACTTC.

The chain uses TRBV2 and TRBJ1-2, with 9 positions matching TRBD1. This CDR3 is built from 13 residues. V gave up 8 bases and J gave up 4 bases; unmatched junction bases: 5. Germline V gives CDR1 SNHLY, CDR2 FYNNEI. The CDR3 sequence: CASQGQGIYGYTF. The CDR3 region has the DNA TGTGCCAGCCAGGGACAGGGAATCTATGGCTACACCTTC. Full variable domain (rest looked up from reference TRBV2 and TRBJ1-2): EPEVTQTPSHQVTQMGQEVILRCVPISNHLYFYWYRQILGQKVEFLVSFYNNEISEKSEIFDDQFSVERPDGSNFTLKIRSTKLEDSAMYFCASQGQGIYGYTFGSGTRLTVV.

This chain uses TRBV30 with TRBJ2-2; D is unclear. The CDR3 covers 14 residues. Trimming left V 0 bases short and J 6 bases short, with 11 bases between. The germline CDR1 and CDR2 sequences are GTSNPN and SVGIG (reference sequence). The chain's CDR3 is CAWSVQKASGELFF. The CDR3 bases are TGTGCCTGGAGTGTACAAAAGGCCTCCGGGGAGCTGTTTTTT.

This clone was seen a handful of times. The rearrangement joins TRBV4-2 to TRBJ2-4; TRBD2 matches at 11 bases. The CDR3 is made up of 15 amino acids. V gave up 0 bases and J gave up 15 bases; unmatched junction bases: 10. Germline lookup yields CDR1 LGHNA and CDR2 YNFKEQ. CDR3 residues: CASSQDYASGGYRYF. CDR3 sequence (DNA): TGTGCCAGCAGCCAAGACTATGCTAGCGGGGGGTACCGGTACTTC.

CDR3 amino acids: CASSQVVYEQYF. The CDR3 DNA follows: TGTGCCAGCAGCCAAGTAGTCTACGAGCAGTACTTC. The rearrangement uses TRBV3-1 (or the pseudogene TRBV3-2) and TRBJ2-7; D is unresolved. Germline V gene lookup returns CDR1 LGHDT and CDR2 YNNKEL (reference sequence). This CDR3 comprises 12 residues. V was shortened by 1 base and J by 3 bases, with 4 bases between the two germline ends.

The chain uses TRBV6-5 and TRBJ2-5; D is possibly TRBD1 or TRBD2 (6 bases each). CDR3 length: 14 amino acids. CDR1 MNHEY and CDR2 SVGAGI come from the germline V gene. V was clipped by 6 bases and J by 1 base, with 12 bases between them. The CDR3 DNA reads TGTGCCAGCAGCGGGGGACACTTCCAAGAGACCCAGTACTTC. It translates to CASSGGHFQETQYF.

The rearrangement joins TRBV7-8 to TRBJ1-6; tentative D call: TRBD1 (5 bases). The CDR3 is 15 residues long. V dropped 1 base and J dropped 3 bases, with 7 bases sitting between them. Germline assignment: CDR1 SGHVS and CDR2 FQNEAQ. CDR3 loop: CASSLGQGYNSPLHF. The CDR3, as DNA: TGTGCCAGCAGCTTAGGGCAGGGCTATAATTCACCCCTCCACTTT.

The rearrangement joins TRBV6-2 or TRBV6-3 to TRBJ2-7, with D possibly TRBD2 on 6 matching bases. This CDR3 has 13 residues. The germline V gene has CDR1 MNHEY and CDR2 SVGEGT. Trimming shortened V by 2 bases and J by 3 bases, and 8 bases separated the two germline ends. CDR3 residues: CASSYEEGYEQYF. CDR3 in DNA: TGTGCCAGCAGTTACGAGGAGGGCTACGAGCAGTACTTC.

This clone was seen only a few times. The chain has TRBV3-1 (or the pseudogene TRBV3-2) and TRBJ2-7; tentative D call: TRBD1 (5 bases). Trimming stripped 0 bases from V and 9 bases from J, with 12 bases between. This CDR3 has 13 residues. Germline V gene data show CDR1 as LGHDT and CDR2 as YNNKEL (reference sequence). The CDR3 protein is CASSQEQALGQYF. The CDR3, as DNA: TGTGCCAGCAGCCAAGAACAGGCTTTAGGGCAGTACTTC.

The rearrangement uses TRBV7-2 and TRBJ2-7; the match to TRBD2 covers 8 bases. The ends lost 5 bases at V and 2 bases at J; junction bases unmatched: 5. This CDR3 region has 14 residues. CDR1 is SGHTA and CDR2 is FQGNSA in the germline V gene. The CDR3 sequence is CASSTRGGPYEQYF. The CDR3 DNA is TGTGCCAGCAGCACACGGGGGGGGCCCTACGAGCAGTACTTC.

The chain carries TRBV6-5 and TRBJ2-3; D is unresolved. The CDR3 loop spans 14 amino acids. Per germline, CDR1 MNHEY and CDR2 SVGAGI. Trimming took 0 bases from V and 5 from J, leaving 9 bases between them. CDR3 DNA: TGTGCCAGCAGTTACTCGGTACATGTAGATACGCAGTATTTT. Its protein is CASSYSVHVDTQYF.

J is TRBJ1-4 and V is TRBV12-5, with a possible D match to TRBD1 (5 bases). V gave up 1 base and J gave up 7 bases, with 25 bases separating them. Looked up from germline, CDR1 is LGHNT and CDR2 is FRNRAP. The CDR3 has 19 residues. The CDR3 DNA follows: TGTGCTAGTGGTTTGGATACAGGACTAGGTCGACGATGGGGTGAAAAACTGTTTTTT. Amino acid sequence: CASGLDTGLGRRWGEKLFF. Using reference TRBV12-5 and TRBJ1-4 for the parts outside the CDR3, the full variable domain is DARVTQTPRHKVTEMGQEVTMRCQPILGHNTVFWYRQTMMQGLELLAYFRNRAPLDDSGMPKDRFSAEMPDATLATLKIQPSEPRDSAVYFCASGLDTGLGRRWGEKLFFGSGTQLSVL.